This TCR beta chain was retrieved from a study of T-cell reconstitution after alpha-beta-depleted transplantation in children. Germline CDR1 is SGHRS and CDR2 is YFSETQ. The CDR3 covers 17 residues. V was clipped by 5 bases and J by 5 bases; unmatched bases: 11. This clonotype was recorded a few times. Using unique molecular identifiers, the investigators prepared the TCRbeta library. TCRdb reprocessed the PCR reads with MiXCR, giving one entry per CDR3 protein. In the table there are a few hundred thousand distinct CDR3 sequences, around 9.9% of which are singletons. The rearrangement links TRBV5-1 to TRBJ2-5; 14 nucleotides agree with TRBD2. The sequence came from a human donor who donated a stem cell graft to a child with acute myeloid leukemia. Sequenced here: PBMCs from the stem cell graft donor, sampled from the stem cell graft. CDR3 in amino acids: CASRSTSGRAGSETQYF. The CDR3 bases are TGCGCCAGCAGGTCGACTAGCGGGAGGGCCGGGTCCGAGACCCAGTACTTC. The full variable domain, rest sourced from reference TRBV5-1 and TRBJ2-5, is KAGVTQTPRYLIKTRGQQVTLSCSPISGHRSVSWYQQTPGQGLQFLFEYFSETQRNKGNFPGRFSGRQFSNSRSEMNVSTLELGDSALYLCASRSTSGRAGSETQYFGPGTRLLVL.